These T cell receptor beta chains were read from a single sample in a study of blood T cell repertoires in COVID-19. Data came from immunoSEQ multiplex PCR; TCRdb stores just in-frame clones and leaves some out. This sample has some 120,000 clones, with about four fifths found just once. The sample taken for sequencing was peripheral blood. Source of these receptors: a man aged 40-49 years with active or convalescent COVID-19. The CDR3 runs from the conserved cysteine through the conserved F or W. Fields, in order: clone size, D gene, V gene, J gene, CDR3 protein, CDR3 DNA. The D gene is left open where the match is weak. Size is omitted from some rows. Given values are once, few, many or a class for expanded clones.

few	TRBD2	TRBV2	TRBJ2-5	CASSLVREGETQYF	TGTGCCAGCAGTTTGGTCAGGGAGGGGGAGACCCAGTACTTC
-	-	TRBV29-1	TRBJ2-4	CSVDPGLSNIQYF	TGCAGCGTTGACCCGGGACTTTCAAACATTCAGTACTTC
-	-	TRBV3-1/TRBV3-2	TRBJ1-2	CASSQVVTTNYGYTF	TGTGCCAGCAGCCAAGTGGTGACAACTAACTATGGCTACACCTTC
once	TRBD2	TRBV5-6	TRBJ2-5	CASSLAGGGQETQYF	TGTGCCAGCAGCTTAGCGGGAGGGGGCCAAGAGACCCAGTACTTC
few	-	TRBV27	TRBJ1-1	CASSPIRLTNTEAFF	TGTGCCAGCAGTCCGATCCGCCTAACTAACACTGAAGCTTTCTTT
-	-	TRBV11-3	TRBJ2-3	CASSLGDFSTDTQYF	TGTGCCAGCAGCTTAGGGGACTTTAGCACAGATACGCAGTATTTT
-	TRBD2	TRBV5-6	TRBJ2-7	CASSLGLPYEQYF	TGTGCCAGCAGCCTGGGACTACCCTACGAGCAGTACTTC
-	-	TRBV29-1	TRBJ1-3	CSVEGARGGGNTIYF	TGCAGCGTTGAAGGTGCCAGGGGCGGCGGAAACACCATATATTTT
-	-	TRBV28	TRBJ1-2	CASSARTESDYGYTF	TGTGCCAGCAGTGCACGGACAGAATCTGACTATGGCTACACCTTC
-	-	TRBV4-3	TRBJ1-1	CASSQENGRTEAFF	TGCGCCAGCAGCCAAGAGAACGGGAGGACTGAAGCTTTCTTT
-	TRBD1	TRBV5-8	TRBJ1-1	CASSFTRTGPNTEAFF	TGTGCCAGCAGCTTCACTCGGACAGGACCGAACACTGAAGCTTTCTTT
-	TRBD1	TRBV7-6	TRBJ2-5	CASSLEGGTGGETQYF	TGTGCCAGCAGCTTAGAGGGGGGAACAGGGGGAGAGACCCAGTACTTC